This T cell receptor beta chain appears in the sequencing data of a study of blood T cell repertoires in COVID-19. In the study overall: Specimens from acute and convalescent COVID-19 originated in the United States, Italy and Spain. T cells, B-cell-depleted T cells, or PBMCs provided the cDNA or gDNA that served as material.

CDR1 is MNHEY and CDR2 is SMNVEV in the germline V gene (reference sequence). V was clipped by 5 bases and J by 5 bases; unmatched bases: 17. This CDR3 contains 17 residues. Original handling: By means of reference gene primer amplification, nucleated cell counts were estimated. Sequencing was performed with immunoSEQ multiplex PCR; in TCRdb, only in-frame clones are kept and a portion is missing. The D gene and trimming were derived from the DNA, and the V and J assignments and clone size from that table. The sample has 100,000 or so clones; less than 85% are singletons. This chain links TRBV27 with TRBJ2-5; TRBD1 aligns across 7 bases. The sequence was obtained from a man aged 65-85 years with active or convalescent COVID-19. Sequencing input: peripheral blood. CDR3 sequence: CASSASGANLRGETQYF. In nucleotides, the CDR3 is TGTGCCAGCAGTGCCTCAGGGGCGAACCTCAGGGGGGAGACCCAGTACTTC.